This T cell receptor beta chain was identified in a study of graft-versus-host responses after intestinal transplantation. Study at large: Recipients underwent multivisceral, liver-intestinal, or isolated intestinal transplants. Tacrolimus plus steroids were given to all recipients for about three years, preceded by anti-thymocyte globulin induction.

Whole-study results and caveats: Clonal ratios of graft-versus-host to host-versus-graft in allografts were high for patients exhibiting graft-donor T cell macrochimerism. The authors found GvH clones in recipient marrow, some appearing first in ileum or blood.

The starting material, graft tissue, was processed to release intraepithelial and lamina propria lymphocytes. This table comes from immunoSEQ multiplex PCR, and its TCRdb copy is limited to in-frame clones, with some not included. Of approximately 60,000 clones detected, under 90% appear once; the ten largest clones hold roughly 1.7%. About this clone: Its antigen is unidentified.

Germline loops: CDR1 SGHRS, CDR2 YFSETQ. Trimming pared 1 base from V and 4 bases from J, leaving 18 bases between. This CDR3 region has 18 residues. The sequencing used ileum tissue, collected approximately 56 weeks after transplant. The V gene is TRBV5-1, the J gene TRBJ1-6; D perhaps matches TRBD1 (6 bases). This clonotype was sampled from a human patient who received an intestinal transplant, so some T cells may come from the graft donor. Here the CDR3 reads CASSLTAYREGYNSPLHF. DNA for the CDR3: TGCGCCAGCAGCTTGACCGCCTACAGGGAAGGGTATAATTCACCCCTCCACTTT.